This passage covers 16 T cell receptor beta chains from one sample sequenced in a study of blood T cell repertoires in COVID-19. Assay used: immunoSEQ multiplex PCR; TCRdb lists only in-frame clones, some missing. The table includes about 480,000 clones, approximately 90% detected once. Sequenced sample: peripheral blood. The receptors come from a woman in her twenties or thirties with acute or convalescent COVID-19.

V is TRBV9 and J is TRBJ2-7; D is perhaps TRBD2 (5 bases). Trimming removed 4 bases from V and 3 bases from J, with 20 bases in between. Germline CDR1 SGDLS, CDR2 YYNGEE. The CDR3 consists of 16 residues. DNA for the CDR3: TGTGCCAGCAGCAAACGGGATGGGGAGAATAACTACGAGCAGTACTTC. Residues: CASSKRDGENNYEQYF.

The rearrangement joins TRBV5-1 to TRBJ2-2; D may be TRBD1 (6 bases). This CDR3 region has 15 residues. Trimming removed 4 bases from V and 0 bases from J, with 10 bases in between. Germline CDR1 SGHRS, CDR2 YFSETQ. The DNA for the CDR3 is TGCGCCAGCAGCCGGGACACGGCGAACACCGGGGAGCTGTTTTTT. It translates to CASSRDTANTGELFF. Together with reference TRBV5-1 and TRBJ2-2, the CDR3 gives the full variable domain: KAGVTQTPRYLIKTRGQQVTLSCSPISGHRSVSWYQQTPGQGLQFLFEYFSETQRNKGNFPGRFSGRQFSNSRSEMNVSTLELGDSALYLCASSRDTANTGELFFGEGSRLTVL.

The CDR3 coding sequence is TGTGCCAGCAGTTTAGCCGGGACAGGGGAGGGTGAAAAACTGTTTTTT. Residues: CASSLAGTGEGEKLFF. J is TRBJ1-4 and V is TRBV28, with 10 bases fitting TRBD1. This CDR3 region has 16 residues. Germline CDR1 and CDR2: MDHEN and SYDVKM. V was pared by 2 bases and J by 7 bases, with 7 bases of the junction left unmatched.

The chain couples TRBV5-4 to TRBJ2-7; 12 bases line up with TRBD1. Germline V gene data show CDR1 as SGHNT and CDR2 as YYREEE (reference sequence). J gave up 4 bases and V 4 bases, and 6 bases lay outside the gene matches. CDR3 size: 15 residues. CDR3 DNA sequence: TGTGCCAGCAGCCTAGGGACAGGGGGCCGTTACGAGCAGTACTTC. Encoded protein: CASSLGTGGRYEQYF. Looking up the rest from reference TRBV5-4 and TRBJ2-7 gives the full variable domain: ETGVTQSPTHLIKTRGQQVTLRCSSQSGHNTVSWYQQALGQGPQFIFQYYREEENGRGNFPPRFSGLQFPNYSSELNVNALELDDSALYLCASSLGTGGRYEQYFGPGTRLTVT.

This clone appeared a few times. The rearrangement joins TRBV18 to TRBJ1-3; 8 nucleotides agree with TRBD1. The germline V gene has CDR1 KGHSH and CDR2 LQKENI. V shed 4 bases and J 3 bases; nucleotides not matched to a gene: 2. This CDR3 comprises 14 residues. The CDR3 nucleotides are TGTGCCAGCTCACTGGGACAGGTTGGAAACACCATATATTTT. Its translation: CASSLGQVGNTIYF.

J is TRBJ2-5 and V is TRBV6-6; tentative D call: TRBD2 (5 bases). With 4 bases removed from V and 2 bases from J, the gap between germline ends came to 11 bases. Germline V gene lookup returns CDR1 MNHNY and CDR2 SVGAGI (reference sequence). CDR3 size: 14 residues. In nucleotides, the CDR3 is TGTGCCAGCAGTTCTGATAGCGTACAAGAGACCCAGTACTTC. As protein: CASSSDSVQETQYF.

The chain has TRBV2 and TRBJ1-1; 9 nucleotides agree with TRBD1. Germline lookup yields CDR1 SNHLY and CDR2 FYNNEI. The CDR3 is made up of 13 amino acids. Trimming removed 7 bases from V and 4 bases from J; junction bases left unmatched: 4. The CDR3 loop reads CASNWDRATEAFF. DNA for the CDR3: TGTGCCAGCAACTGGGACAGGGCCACTGAAGCTTTCTTT.

V gene TRBV28 combines with J gene TRBJ2-1, with 10 bases fitting TRBD2. Germline V CDR1 and CDR2: MDHEN, SYDVKM. The CDR3 is made up of 15 amino acids. The junction had 12 bases not matched to a gene; V was cut back by 6 bases and J by 10 bases. The CDR3 coding sequence is TGTGCCAGCAGGCCGTCTGGACTAGCGGTCGCGGAGCAGTTCTTC. The encoded protein is CASRPSGLAVAEQFF.

The chain employs TRBV6-5 and TRBJ2-5; TRBD1 matches at 11 bases. V trimming: 2 bases; J trimming: 2 bases; junction bases outside the gene matches: 4. The CDR3 totals 16 residues. Germline lookup yields CDR1 MNHEY and CDR2 SVGAGI. For the CDR3, the DNA is TGTGCCAGCAGTTACACGGGACAGGGGGGACAAGAGACCCAGTACTTC. It is translated as CASSYTGQGGQETQYF.

This chain uses TRBV6-2 or TRBV6-3 with TRBJ2-6, with a weak D call TRBD2 (7 bases). V lost 10 bases to trimming and J lost 5 bases, with 18 bases between them. This CDR3 contains 15 residues. CDR1 is MNHEY and CDR2 is SVGEGT in the germline V gene. CDR3 in DNA: TGTGCCACCAGCAAAGGGGGGGGTAGGGCCAACGTCCTGACTTTC. The encoded protein is CATSKGGGRANVLTF.

The chain joins TRBV15 to TRBJ1-5, with TRBD1 identical over 8 bases. CDR1 and CDR2 from the germline V gene are LNHNV and YYDKDF (reference sequence). The CDR3 runs 17 residues. With 5 bases clipped from V and 6 bases from J, the junction kept 15 bases outside the gene matches. This chain's CDR3 is CATSVDRARFIGQPQHF. In DNA form, the CDR3 reads TGTGCCACCAGCGTGGACAGGGCTCGGTTCATCGGTCAGCCCCAGCATTTT.

This clone was counted between two and nine times. The chain recombines TRBV10-3 with TRBJ2-3; TRBD1 matches at 11 bases. CDR3 size: 17 residues. V lost 3 bases and J lost 6; bases outside the gene matches: 11. The germline V gene encodes CDR1 ENHRY and CDR2 SYGVKD. As DNA, the CDR3 is TGTGCCATCAGTGATCCCCGTGGACAGGGGGCGCGTGATACGCAGTATTTT. Translation gives CAISDPRGQGARDTQYF.

This clone was seen just once. This sequence joins TRBV5-6 and TRBJ2-3; D unresolved. CDR3 length: 14 amino acids. Deletions cut 0 bases from V and 4 bases from J, with 9 bases between. Germline CDR1 reads SGHDT; CDR2 reads YYEEEE. Here the CDR3 DNA reads TGTGCCAGCAGCTTGGGTCCCGCGGCAGATACGCAGTATTTT. This encodes CASSLGPAADTQYF.

This chain links TRBV28 with TRBJ1-5, with D hard to call. The germline gives CDR1 MDHEN, CDR2 SYDVKM. The length of the CDR3 is 14 residues. The ends were cut back, 6 bases at V and 0 bases at J, with 9 bases in the middle. Here the CDR3 reads CASSLRLSNQPQHF. The CDR3 DNA is TGTGCCAGCAGCCTCAGGCTTAGCAATCAGCCCCAGCATTTT.

The rearrangement joins TRBV7-7 to TRBJ2-7; D possibly corresponds to TRBD2 (6 bases). CDR3 size: 13 residues. Germline V CDR1 and CDR2: SSHAT, FNYEAQ (reference sequence). Trimming removed 4 bases from V and 7 bases from J, with 14 bases in between. The CDR3 DNA sequence: TGTGCCAGCAGCTCTCAGGACGGAGGGGAGCAGTACTTC. It is translated as CASSSQDGGEQYF. Supplemented by reference TRBV7-7 and TRBJ2-7, the full variable domain reads GAGVSQSPRYKVTKRGQDVTLRCDPISSHATLYWYQQALGQGPEFLTYFNYEAQPDKSGLPSDRFSAERPEGSISTLTIQRTEQRDSAMYRCASSSQDGGEQYFGPGTRLTVT.

The chain combines TRBV7-6 with TRBJ2-5; no reliable D call. Trimming removed 5 bases from V and 0 bases from J, with 13 bases in between. The CDR3 runs to 15 residues. Germline V gene data show CDR1 as SGHVS and CDR2 as FNYEAQ. In nucleotides, the CDR3 is TGTGCCAGCAGCAACTCAGTGAGGAACCAAGAGACCCAGTACTTC. Protein product: CASSNSVRNQETQYF. Together with reference TRBV7-6 and TRBJ2-5, the CDR3 gives the full variable domain: GAGVSQSPRYKVTKRGQDVALRCDPISGHVSLYWYRQALGQGPEFLTYFNYEAQQDKSGLPNDRFSAERPEGSISTLTIQRTEQRDSAMYRCASSNSVRNQETQYFGPGTRLLVL.